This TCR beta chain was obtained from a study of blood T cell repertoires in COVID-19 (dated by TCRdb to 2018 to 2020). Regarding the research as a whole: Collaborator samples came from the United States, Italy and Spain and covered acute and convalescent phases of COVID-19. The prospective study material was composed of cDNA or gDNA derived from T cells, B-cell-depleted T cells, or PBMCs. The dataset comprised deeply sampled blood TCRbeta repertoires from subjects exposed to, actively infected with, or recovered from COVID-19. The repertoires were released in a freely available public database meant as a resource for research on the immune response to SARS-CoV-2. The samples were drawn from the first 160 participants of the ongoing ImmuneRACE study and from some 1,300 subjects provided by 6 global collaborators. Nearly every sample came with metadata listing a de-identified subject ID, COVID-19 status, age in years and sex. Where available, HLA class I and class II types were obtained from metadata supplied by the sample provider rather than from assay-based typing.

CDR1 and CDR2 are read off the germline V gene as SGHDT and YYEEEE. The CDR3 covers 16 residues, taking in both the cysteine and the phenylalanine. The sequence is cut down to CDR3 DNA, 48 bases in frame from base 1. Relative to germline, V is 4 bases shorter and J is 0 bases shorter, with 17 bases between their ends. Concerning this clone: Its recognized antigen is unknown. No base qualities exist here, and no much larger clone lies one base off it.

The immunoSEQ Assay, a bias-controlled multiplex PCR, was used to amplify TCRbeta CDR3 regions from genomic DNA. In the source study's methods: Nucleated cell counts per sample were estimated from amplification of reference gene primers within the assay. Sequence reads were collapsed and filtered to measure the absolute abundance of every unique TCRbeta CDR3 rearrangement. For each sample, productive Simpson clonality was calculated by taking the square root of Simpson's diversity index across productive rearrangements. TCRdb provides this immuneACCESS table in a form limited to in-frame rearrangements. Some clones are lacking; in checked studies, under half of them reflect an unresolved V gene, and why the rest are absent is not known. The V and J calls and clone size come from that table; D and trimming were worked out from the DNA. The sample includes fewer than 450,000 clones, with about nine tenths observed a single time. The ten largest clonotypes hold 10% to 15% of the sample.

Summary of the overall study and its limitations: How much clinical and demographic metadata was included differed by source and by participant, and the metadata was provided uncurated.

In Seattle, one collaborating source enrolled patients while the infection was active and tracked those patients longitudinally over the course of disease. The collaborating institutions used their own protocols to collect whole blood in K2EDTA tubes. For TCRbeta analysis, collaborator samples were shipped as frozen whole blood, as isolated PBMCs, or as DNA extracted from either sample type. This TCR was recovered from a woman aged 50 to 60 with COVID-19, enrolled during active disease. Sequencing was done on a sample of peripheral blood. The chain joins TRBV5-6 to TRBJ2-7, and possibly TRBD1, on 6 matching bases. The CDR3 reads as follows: CASSQPRGSSSYEQYF. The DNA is TGTGCCAGCAGCCAGCCCAGGGGTTCTAGCTCCTACGAGCAGTACTTC.